A selection of T cell receptor beta chains follows, all from one sample in a study of OX40 agonist ivuxolimab in advanced cancers. Method: immunoSEQ multiplex PCR; TCRdb's copy keeps in-frame clones and lacks some. The data contain fewer than 75,000 clones, roughly nine tenths of them seen just once; the ten biggest clones take up about 0.8%. Sequencing was performed on CD4+ or CD8+ T cells sorted from blood, taken in a trial of the OX40 agonist ivuxolimab. These receptors all come from an adult with an advanced solid tumor such as melanoma, head and neck, liver or kidney cancer. CDR3s include the opening cysteine and the closing phenylalanine or tryptophan. D genes are given only for firm matches. Size is stated for part of the rows, as once, few or many counts, or as a class when the clone is expanded.

V gene	D gene	J gene	clone size	CDR3 DNA	CDR3 protein
TRBV19	NA	TRBJ2-6	NA	TGTGCCAGTAGTCAGGGTGCTGGGGCCAACGTCCTGACTTTC	CASSQGAGANVLTF
TRBV7-9	NA	TRBJ2-5	NA	TGTGCCAGCAGCTTAGATTTCGGGCGCGAACAAGAGACCCAGTACTTC	CASSLDFGREQETQYF
TRBV27	NA	TRBJ1-4	NA	TGTGCCAGCAGTTTAGGGCAGGGGATGAGTGAAAAACTGTTTTTT	CASSLGQGMSEKLFF
TRBV27	TRBD1	TRBJ1-5	NA	TGTGCCAGCAGTGTCTTCCGGGACAGGGGGCTGGGGAGCAATCAGCCCCAGCATTTT	CASSVFRDRGLGSNQPQHF
TRBV7-2	NA	TRBJ1-5	NA	TGTGCCAGCAGCGCTCAAGGCCACAGGTCCAATCAGCCCCAGCATTTT	CASSAQGHRSNQPQHF
TRBV2	TRBD2	TRBJ2-2	once	TGTGCCAGCAGTGCGGGACTAGCGGGAGGAGGGGAGCTGTTTTTT	CASSAGLAGGGELFF
TRBV6-5	NA	TRBJ1-1	NA	TGTGCCAGCTCCCGAAGCCAGCTAAACACTGAAGCTTTCTTT	CASSRSQLNTEAFF
TRBV6-1	NA	TRBJ2-3	NA	TGTGCCAGCAGTGTGGATGGGGGTTCTAGCACAGATACGCAGTATTTT	CASSVDGGSSTDTQYF
TRBV18	TRBD1	TRBJ1-1	NA	TGTGCCAGCTCATCCGGGACAGTGAACACTGAAGCTTTCTTT	CASSSGTVNTEAFF
TRBV30	NA	TRBJ2-7	NA	TGTGCCTGGAGCCTGGGATACTCCTACGAGCAGTACTTC	CAWSLGYSYEQYF
TRBV2	NA	TRBJ2-3	NA	TGTGCCAGCAGTGATGGGGGCTGGACAGATACGCAGTATTTT	CASSDGGWTDTQYF
TRBV7-2	TRBD1	TRBJ2-5	once	TGTGCCAGCAGCTTAGGACAGGGGGAGAAGGAGACCCAGTACTTC	CASSLGQGEKETQYF
TRBV9	TRBD2	TRBJ2-1	NA	TGTGCCAGCAGCGTAGTGGCTAGCGGATACTACAATGAGCAGTTCTTC	CASSVVASGYYNEQFF
TRBV28	TRBD2	TRBJ2-1	once	TGTGCCAGCAGAGGCGGGGGGGAGGATGAGCAGTTCTTC	CASRGGGEDEQFF
TRBV29-1	NA	TRBJ1-1	NA	TGCAGCGTTTCTTTGCCTATAGTAAACACTGAAGCTTTCTTT	CSVSLPIVNTEAFF
TRBV2	NA	TRBJ1-1	NA	TGTGCCAGCAAGGCTGGAGGGAATACTGAAGCTTTCTTT	CASKAGGNTEAFF
TRBV2	NA	TRBJ2-1	NA	TGTGCCAGCAGCAGGGACGGATCCTACAATGAGCAGTTCTTC	CASSRDGSYNEQFF
TRBV6-1	TRBD2	TRBJ2-7	NA	TGTGCCAGCAGTGAACTAGCGGGAGCGAGAAAGCAGTACTTC	CASSELAGARKQYF
TRBV4-1	TRBD1	TRBJ1-1	NA	TGCGCCAGCAGCCAGTTGACAGGGCCTAACACTGAAGCTTTCTTT	CASSQLTGPNTEAFF
TRBV15	NA	TRBJ1-1	NA	TGTGCCACCAGCAGTGGGGGCGTCAGGGAAGCTTTCTTT	CATSSGGVREAFF
TRBV30	TRBD1	TRBJ2-7	few	TGTGCCTGGAGCGAGGGACAGGGGGAGCAGTACTTC	CAWSEGQGEQYF
TRBV6-5	NA	TRBJ1-3	NA	TGTGCCAGCAGACCGCAGGGGAGAAGAAACACCATATATTTT	CASRPQGRRNTIYF